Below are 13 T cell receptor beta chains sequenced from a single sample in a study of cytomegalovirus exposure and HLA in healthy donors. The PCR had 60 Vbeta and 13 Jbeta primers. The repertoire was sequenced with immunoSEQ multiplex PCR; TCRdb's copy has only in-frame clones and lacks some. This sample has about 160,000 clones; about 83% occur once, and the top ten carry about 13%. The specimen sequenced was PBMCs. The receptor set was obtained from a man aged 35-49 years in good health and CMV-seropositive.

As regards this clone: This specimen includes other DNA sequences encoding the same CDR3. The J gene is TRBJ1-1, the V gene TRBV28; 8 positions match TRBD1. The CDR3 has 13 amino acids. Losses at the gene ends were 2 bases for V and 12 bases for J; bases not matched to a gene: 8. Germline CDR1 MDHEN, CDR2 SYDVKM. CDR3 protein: CASSLLDRGSTFF. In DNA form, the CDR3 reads TGTGCCAGCAGTTTACTCGACAGGGGCTCAACTTTCTTT.

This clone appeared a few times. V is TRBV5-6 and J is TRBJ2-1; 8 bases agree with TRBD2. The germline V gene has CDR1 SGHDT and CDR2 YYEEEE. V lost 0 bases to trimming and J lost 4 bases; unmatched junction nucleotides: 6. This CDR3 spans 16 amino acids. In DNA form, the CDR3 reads TGTGCCAGCAGCTTGGCGAGGGTAGCGGGGTACAATGAGCAGTTCTTC. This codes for CASSLARVAGYNEQFF.

CDR3 protein: CASSTRSGGQGYDGYTF. The CDR3 DNA reads TGTGCCAGCAGTACACGCTCGGGGGGACAGGGGTATGATGGCTACACCTTC. V is TRBV28 and J is TRBJ1-2; TRBD1 agrees at 10 bases. V gave up 5 bases and J gave up 6 bases; unmatched junction bases: 15. This CDR3 spans 17 amino acids. Germline CDR1 and CDR2: MDHEN and SYDVKM.

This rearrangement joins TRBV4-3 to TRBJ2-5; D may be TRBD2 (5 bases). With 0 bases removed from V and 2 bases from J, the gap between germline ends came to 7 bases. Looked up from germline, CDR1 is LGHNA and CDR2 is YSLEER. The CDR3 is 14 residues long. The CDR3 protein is CASSQDWTQETQYF. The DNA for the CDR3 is TGCGCCAGCAGCCAAGACTGGACTCAAGAGACCCAGTACTTC.

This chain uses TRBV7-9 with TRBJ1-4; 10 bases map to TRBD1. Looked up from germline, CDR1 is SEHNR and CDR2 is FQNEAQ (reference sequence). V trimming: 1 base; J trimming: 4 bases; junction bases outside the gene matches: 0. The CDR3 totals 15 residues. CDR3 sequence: CASSLGDRGNEKLFF. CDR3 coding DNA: TGTGCCAGCAGCTTAGGGGACAGGGGTAATGAAAAACTGTTTTTT.

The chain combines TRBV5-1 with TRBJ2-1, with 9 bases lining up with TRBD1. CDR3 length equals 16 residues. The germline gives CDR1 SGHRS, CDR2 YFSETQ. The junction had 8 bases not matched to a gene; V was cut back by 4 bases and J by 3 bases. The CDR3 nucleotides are TGCGCCAGCAGCGGGACAGGGTCCCTACTCTACAATGAGCAGTTCTTC. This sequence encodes CASSGTGSLLYNEQFF.

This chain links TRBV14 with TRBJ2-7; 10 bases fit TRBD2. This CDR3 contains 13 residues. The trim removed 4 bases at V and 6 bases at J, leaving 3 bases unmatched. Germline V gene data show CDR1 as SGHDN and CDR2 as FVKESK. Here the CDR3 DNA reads TGTGCCAGCAGCCCTAGCGGGAGTCGCGAGCAGTACTTC. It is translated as CASSPSGSREQYF.

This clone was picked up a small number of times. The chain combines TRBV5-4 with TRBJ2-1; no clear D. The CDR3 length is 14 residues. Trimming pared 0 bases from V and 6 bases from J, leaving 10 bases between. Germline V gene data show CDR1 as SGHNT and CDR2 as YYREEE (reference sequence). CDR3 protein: CASSLESAVNEQFF. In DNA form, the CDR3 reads TGTGCCAGCAGCTTGGAGTCTGCGGTCAATGAGCAGTTCTTC.

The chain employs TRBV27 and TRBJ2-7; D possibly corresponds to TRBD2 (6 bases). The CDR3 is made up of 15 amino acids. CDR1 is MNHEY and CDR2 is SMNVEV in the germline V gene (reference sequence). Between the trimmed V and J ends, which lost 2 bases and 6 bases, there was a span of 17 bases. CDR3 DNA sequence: TGTGCCAGCAGTTTAAGTTTTGGGGGGTGGAGCGAGCAGTACTTC. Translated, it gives CASSLSFGGWSEQYF.

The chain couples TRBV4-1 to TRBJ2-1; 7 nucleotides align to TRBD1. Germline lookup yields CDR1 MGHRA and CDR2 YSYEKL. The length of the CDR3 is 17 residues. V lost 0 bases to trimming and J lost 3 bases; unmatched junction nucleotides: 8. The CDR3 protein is CASSQDHYRGFYNEQFF. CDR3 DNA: TGCGCCAGCAGCCAAGATCACTACAGGGGCTTCTACAATGAGCAGTTCTTC.

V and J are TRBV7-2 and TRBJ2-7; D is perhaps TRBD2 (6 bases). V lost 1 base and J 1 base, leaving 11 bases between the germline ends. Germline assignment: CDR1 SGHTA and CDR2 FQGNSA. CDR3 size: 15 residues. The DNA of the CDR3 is TGTGCCAGCAGCTTAGACTCGGGACTTTCCTACGAGCAGTACTTC. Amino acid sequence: CASSLDSGLSYEQYF.

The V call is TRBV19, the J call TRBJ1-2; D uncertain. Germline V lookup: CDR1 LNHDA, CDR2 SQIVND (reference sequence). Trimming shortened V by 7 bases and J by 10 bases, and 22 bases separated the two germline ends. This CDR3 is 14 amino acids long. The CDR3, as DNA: TGTGCCAGTACCCCCAAGTTAAGGACTGGACTCTACACCTTC. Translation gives CASTPKLRTGLYTF.

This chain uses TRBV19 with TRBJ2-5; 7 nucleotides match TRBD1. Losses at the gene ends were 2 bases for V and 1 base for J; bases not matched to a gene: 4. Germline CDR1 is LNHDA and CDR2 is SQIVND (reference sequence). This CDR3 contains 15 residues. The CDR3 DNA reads TGTGCCAGTAGTATATTCCGACAGGGCCAAGAGACCCAGTACTTC. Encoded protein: CASSIFRQGQETQYF.